The present T cell receptor beta chain was sequenced within a study of vaccination and CD4 T cells after COVID-19. Across the study: Two of the convalescents were Hispanic, and the group consisted of six males and four females.

The V and J ends lost 6 bases and 7 bases, in that order; junction bases with no gene match: 15. This CDR3 has 17 residues. Per the germline V gene, CDR1 is LNHDA and CDR2 is SQIVND (reference sequence). This clonotype has just a few counts. Its antigen remains unidentified. As for treatment: roughly 11-day PBMC culture with coronavirus spike peptide pools or control peptides (ViraFEST assay). ViraFEST sequenced TCRs after peptide-pool expansion of antigen-specific T cells. Cultures used a few million PBMCs per well, roughly 9.6 IU/ml IL-2 and approximately 10 ug/ml peptides. CD4+ T cells that had been cultured provided DNA sequenced with the Oncomine TCR Beta short-read assay. In this case, cultured CD4+ T cells provided the extracted genomic DNA. MiXCR was run by TCRdb on the PCR reads, yielding one entry per CDR3 protein. Among approximately 13,000 distinct CDR3 sequences listed, 50% to 75% were seen once.

This TCR was recovered from a human donor who had recovered from COVID-19. Sequencing was done on a sample of CD4+ T cells from blood, cultured in vitro. The chain employs TRBV19 and TRBJ1-6, with TRBD1 matching 7 bases. In nucleotides, the CDR3 is TGTGCCAGTAGCCCGGGACAGTCATCTTGGGGGAATTCACCCCTCCACTTT. Its translation is CASSPGQSSWGNSPLHF.